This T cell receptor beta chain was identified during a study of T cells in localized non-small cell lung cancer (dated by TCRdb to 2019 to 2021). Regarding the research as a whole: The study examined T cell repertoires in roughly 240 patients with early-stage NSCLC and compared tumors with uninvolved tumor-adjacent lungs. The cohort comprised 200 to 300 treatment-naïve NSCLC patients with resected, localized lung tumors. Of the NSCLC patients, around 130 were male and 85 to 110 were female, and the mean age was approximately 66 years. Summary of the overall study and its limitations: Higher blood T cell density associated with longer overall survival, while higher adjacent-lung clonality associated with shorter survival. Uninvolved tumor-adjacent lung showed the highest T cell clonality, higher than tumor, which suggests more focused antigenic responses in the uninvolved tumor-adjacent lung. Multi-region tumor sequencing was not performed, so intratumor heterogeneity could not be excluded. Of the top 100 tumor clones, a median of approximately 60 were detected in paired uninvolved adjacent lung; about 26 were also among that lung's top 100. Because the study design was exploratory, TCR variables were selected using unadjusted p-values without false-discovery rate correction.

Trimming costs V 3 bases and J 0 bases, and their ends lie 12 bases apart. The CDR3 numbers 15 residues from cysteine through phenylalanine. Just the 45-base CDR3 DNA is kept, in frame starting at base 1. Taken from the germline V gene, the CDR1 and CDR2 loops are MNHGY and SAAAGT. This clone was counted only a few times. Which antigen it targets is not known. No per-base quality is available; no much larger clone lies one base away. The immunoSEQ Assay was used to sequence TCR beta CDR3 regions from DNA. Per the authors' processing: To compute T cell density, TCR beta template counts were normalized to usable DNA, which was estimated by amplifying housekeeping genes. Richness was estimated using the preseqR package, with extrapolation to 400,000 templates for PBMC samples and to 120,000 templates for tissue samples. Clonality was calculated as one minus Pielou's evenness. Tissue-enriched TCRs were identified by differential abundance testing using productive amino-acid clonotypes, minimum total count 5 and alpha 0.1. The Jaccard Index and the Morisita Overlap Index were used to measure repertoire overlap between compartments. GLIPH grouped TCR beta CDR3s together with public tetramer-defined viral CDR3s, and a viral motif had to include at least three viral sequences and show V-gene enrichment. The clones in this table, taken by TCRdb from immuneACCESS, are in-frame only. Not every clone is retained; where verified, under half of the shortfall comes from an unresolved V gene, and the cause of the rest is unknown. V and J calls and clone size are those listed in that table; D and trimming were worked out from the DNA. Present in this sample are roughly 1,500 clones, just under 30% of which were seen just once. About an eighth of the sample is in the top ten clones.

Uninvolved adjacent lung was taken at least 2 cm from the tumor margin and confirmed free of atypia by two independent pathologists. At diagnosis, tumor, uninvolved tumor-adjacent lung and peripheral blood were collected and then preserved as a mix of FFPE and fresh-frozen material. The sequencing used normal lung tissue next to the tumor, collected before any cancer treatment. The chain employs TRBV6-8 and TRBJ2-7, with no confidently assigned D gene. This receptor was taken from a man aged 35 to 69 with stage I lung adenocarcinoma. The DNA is TGTGCCAGCAGTTATCTTGGTCCTAACTCCTACGAGCAGTACTTC. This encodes CASSYLGPNSYEQYF.